A selection of T cell receptor beta chains follows, all from one sample in a study of response to subunit inactivated influenza vaccine. TCRdb reprocessed the RT-PCR reads via MiXCR and lists one record per CDR3 protein. Of under 950,000 distinct CDR3 sequences in the sample, 21% are singletons; the top ten hold 10% to 13%. The sequenced sample was PBMCs from blood, obtained 5 days after vaccination. The receptors stem from a man aged 45-60 years who received an inactivated influenza vaccine. Both conserved end residues are part of each CDR3. The D gene is left open where the match is weak. Clone sizes are given selectively: once, few, many, or a class where the clone is expanded.

CDR3: CASSVRLARPPYQETQYF; DNA: TGTGCCAGCAGCGTTAGACTAGCGAGGCCCCCGTACCAAGAGACCCAGTACTTC; V: TRBV14; J: TRBJ2-5; D: TRBD2; size: few
CDR3: CASSTSGTYNEQFF; DNA: TGTGCCAGCAGTACTAGCGGGACCTACAATGAGCAGTTCTTC; V: TRBV6-2/TRBV6-3; J: TRBJ2-1; D: TRBD2; size: .
CDR3: CASSGGIGEQYF; DNA: TGTGCCAGCAGTGGTGGGATTGGCGAGCAGTACTTC; V: TRBV2; J: TRBJ2-7; D: .; size: .
CDR3: CSPQTSQEITQYF; DNA: TGCAGTCCCCAGACTAGCCAAGAGATTACGCAGTATTTT; V: TRBV20-1; J: TRBJ2-3; D: TRBD2; size: few
CDR3: CASSLDGLDRFQETQYF; DNA: TGTGCCAGCAGCTTAGATGGGCTGGACAGATTTCAAGAGACCCAGTACTTC; V: TRBV11-2; J: TRBJ2-5; D: .; size: .
CDR3: CATSRDYSGTGGSSYNSPLHF; DNA: TGTGCCACCAGCAGAGATTATAGCGGGACAGGAGGGAGTTCCTATAATTCACCCCTCCACTTT; V: TRBV15; J: TRBJ1-6; D: TRBD1; size: few
CDR3: CASSLPSGTYNEQFF; DNA: TGTGCCAGCAGTCTCCCGAGCGGCACCTACAATGAGCAGTTCTTC; V: TRBV7-9; J: TRBJ2-1; D: .; size: few
CDR3: CASSHGQGAYEQYF; DNA: TGTGCCAGCAGCCACGGACAGGGGGCCTACGAGCAGTACTTC; V: TRBV5-1; J: TRBJ2-7; D: TRBD1; size: few
CDR3: CASSLGWGGSSPLHF; DNA: TGTGCCAGCAGTTTAGGGTGGGGGGGCAGCTCACCCCTCCACTTT; V: TRBV27; J: TRBJ1-6; D: .; size: .
CDR3: CAISDTPQGSLETQYF; DNA: TGTGCCATCAGTGATACCCCCCAGGGGTCCTTGGAGACCCAGTACTTC; V: TRBV10-3; J: TRBJ2-5; D: .; size: .
CDR3: CASSESPRGGDYEQYF; DNA: TGTGCCAGCAGTGAATCCCCGAGGGGCGGGGACTACGAGCAGTACTTC; V: TRBV25-1; J: TRBJ2-7; D: .; size: few
CDR3: CASNTPGRSSYEQYF; DNA: TGTGCCAGCAATACGCCGGGACGGAGCTCCTACGAGCAGTACTTC; V: TRBV27; J: TRBJ2-7; D: .; size: .
CDR3: CASSLVSGDEYEQYF; DNA: TGCGCCAGCAGCTTGGTGTCAGGGGATGAGTACGAGCAGTACTTC; V: TRBV5-1; J: TRBJ2-7; D: .; size: .
CDR3: CASSPQGTFSGNTIYF; DNA: TGTGCCAGCTCACCACAGGGGACCTTCTCTGGAAACACCATATATTTT; V: TRBV18; J: TRBJ1-3; D: .; size: .
CDR3: CAISEGTGGVDTQYF; DNA: TGTGCCATCAGTGAGGGGACAGGGGGCGTCGATACGCAGTATTTT; V: TRBV10-3; J: TRBJ2-3; D: TRBD1; size: .
CDR3: CASSSVGGTDTQYF; DNA: TGCGCCAGCAGCTCCGTTGGGGGCACAGATACGCAGTATTTT; V: TRBV5-1; J: TRBJ2-3; D: .; size: few
CDR3: CASSYSGGAISEQFF; DNA: TGTGCCAGCAGTTATAGCGGGGGGGCAATCTCTGAGCAGTTCTTC; V: TRBV7-9; J: TRBJ2-1; D: TRBD2; size: .
CDR3: CASSLVPSGVKDTQYF; DNA: TGTGCCAGCAGCTTAGTCCCTAGCGGGGTAAAAGATACGCAGTATTTT; V: TRBV7-9; J: TRBJ2-3; D: TRBD2; size: few
CDR3: CASSPPINTGELFF; DNA: TGTGCCAGCTCACCTCCCATAAACACCGGGGAGCTGTTTTTT; V: TRBV18; J: TRBJ2-2; D: .; size: once
CDR3: CSANSGTSGSNEQFF; DNA: TGCAGTGCTAATTCCGGGACTAGCGGGAGCAATGAGCAGTTCTTC; V: TRBV20-1; J: TRBJ2-1; D: TRBD2; size: .
CDR3: CASSLGHDEQFF; DNA: TGTGCCAGCAGCTTAGGGCACGATGAGCAGTTCTTC; V: TRBV7-9; J: TRBJ2-1; D: .; size: .
CDR3: CARENTEAFF; DNA: TGTGCCAGAGAGAACACTGAAGCTTTCTTT; V: TRBV6-2/TRBV6-3; J: TRBJ1-1; D: .; size: .
CDR3: CASSGEALGEQFF; DNA: TGTGCCAGCAGCGGGGAGGCCCTAGGAGAGCAGTTCTTC; V: TRBV7-2; J: TRBJ2-1; D: .; size: few
CDR3: CSAMTSGKFSYEQYF; DNA: TGCAGTGCAATGACTAGCGGGAAATTCTCCTACGAGCAGTACTTC; V: TRBV20-1; J: TRBJ2-7; D: TRBD2; size: many
CDR3: CSAGSYNSPLHF; DNA: TGCAGTGCCGGTTCCTATAATTCACCCCTCCACTTT; V: TRBV20-1; J: TRBJ1-6; D: .; size: .
CDR3: CSARAWDWRQETQYF; DNA: TGCAGTGCTAGGGCATGGGACTGGAGACAAGAGACCCAGTACTTC; V: TRBV20-1; J: TRBJ2-5; D: .; size: .
CDR3: CASTQLGNTIYF; DNA: TGTGCCAGCACTCAACTAGGAAACACCATATATTTT; V: TRBV2; J: TRBJ1-3; D: .; size: .
CDR3: CSAKAGGAGNSPLHF; DNA: TGCAGTGCTAAGGCAGGGGGCGCAGGGAATTCACCCCTCCACTTT; V: TRBV20-1; J: TRBJ1-6; D: TRBD1; size: few
CDR3: CASSPGTSGRYNEQFF; DNA: TGTGCCAGCAGCCCCGGGACTAGCGGGCGGTACAATGAGCAGTTCTTC; V: TRBV7-9; J: TRBJ2-1; D: TRBD2; size: few
CDR3: CSARGTPSSTDTQYF; DNA: TGCAGTGCTAGAGGGACACCGTCGAGTACAGATACGCAGTATTTT; V: TRBV20-1; J: TRBJ2-3; D: .; size: .
CDR3: CSARRTGLAYEQYF; DNA: TGCAGTGCCCGACGGACAGGCCTTGCCTACGAGCAGTACTTC; V: TRBV20-1; J: TRBJ2-7; D: TRBD1; size: few
CDR3: CASDQTGDKGYTF; DNA: TGTGCTAGTGACCAGACAGGGGATAAGGGCTACACCTTC; V: TRBV12-5; J: TRBJ1-2; D: TRBD1; size: .
CDR3: CAISGRTGSGYEQYF; DNA: TGTGCCATCAGTGGAAGAACAGGGTCAGGCTACGAGCAGTACTTC; V: TRBV10-3; J: TRBJ2-7; D: .; size: few
CDR3: CASSFGSDPTTGELFF; DNA: TGTGCCAGCAGCTTCGGTTCCGACCCTACCACCGGGGAGCTGTTTTTT; V: TRBV7-2; J: TRBJ2-2; D: .; size: few
CDR3: CASSYGGTSTYEQYF; DNA: TGTGCCAGCAGCTACGGTGGGACTAGCACCTACGAGCAGTACTTC; V: TRBV7-2; J: TRBJ2-7; D: TRBD2; size: .
CDR3: CASSPLAGGGTGELFF; DNA: TGTGCCAGCAGCCCCCTCGCTGGCGGGGGCACCGGGGAGCTGTTTTTT; V: TRBV5-5; J: TRBJ2-2; D: TRBD2; size: few
CDR3: CASSKTGRGLSETQYF; DNA: TGTGCCAGCAGCAAGACAGGGAGGGGCCTCTCAGAGACCCAGTACTTC; V: TRBV6-1; J: TRBJ2-5; D: .; size: few
CDR3: CASLAGTPYEQYF; DNA: TGTGCCAGCTTGGCTGGGACTCCCTACGAGCAGTACTTC; V: TRBV6-2/TRBV6-3; J: TRBJ2-7; D: .; size: .
CDR3: CSASLGLLAKNIQYF; DNA: TGCAGTGCTAGCCTGGGGCTGCTAGCCAAAAACATTCAGTACTTC; V: TRBV20-1; J: TRBJ2-4; D: .; size: .
CDR3: CASSQERTGRETQYF; DNA: TGTGCCAGCAGCCAAGAAAGAACCGGACGGGAGACCCAGTACTTC; V: TRBV4-2; J: TRBJ2-5; D: .; size: .
CDR3: CASSVESGRGGTQYF; DNA: TGTGCCAGCAGCGTAGAGTCAGGCAGGGGGGGGACCCAGTACTTC; V: TRBV9; J: TRBJ2-5; D: .; size: .
CDR3: CASSAGTIPSEQYF; DNA: TGTGCCAGCAGTGCTGGGACAATCCCCTCCGAGCAGTACTTC; V: TRBV25-1; J: TRBJ2-7; D: .; size: .
CDR3: CSARFSTNTEAFF; DNA: TGCAGTGCTAGGTTTTCGACGAACACTGAAGCTTTCTTT; V: TRBV20-1; J: TRBJ1-1; D: .; size: few
CDR3: CASSVADSLNQPQHF; DNA: TGTGCCAGCAGCGTAGCGGACAGCCTAAATCAGCCCCAGCATTTT; V: TRBV9; J: TRBJ1-5; D: .; size: few
CDR3: CASSGSDSPLHF; DNA: TGCGCCAGCAGCGGATCTGATTCACCCCTCCACTTT; V: TRBV5-1; J: TRBJ1-6; D: .; size: few
CDR3: CASSLAPGTNTGELFF; DNA: TGCGCCAGCAGCTTGGCCCCAGGGACCAACACCGGGGAGCTGTTTTTT; V: TRBV5-1; J: TRBJ2-2; D: .; size: few
CDR3: CASRWGGEQYF; DNA: TGTGCCAGTAGATGGGGGGGCGAGCAGTACTTC; V: TRBV19; J: TRBJ2-7; D: TRBD2; size: .
CDR3: CASSELGVVNEQFF; DNA: TGTGCCAGCAGTGAATTAGGGGTAGTCAATGAGCAGTTCTTC; V: TRBV2; J: TRBJ2-1; D: .; size: few
CDR3: CASAQGTGFNTGELFF; DNA: TGTGCCAGCGCGCAGGGGACAGGATTTAACACCGGGGAGCTGTTTTTT; V: TRBV5-5; J: TRBJ2-2; D: TRBD1; size: .
CDR3: CASSLVGATMPTDTQYF; DNA: TGCGCCAGCAGCTTGGTAGGGGCAACGATGCCCACAGATACGCAGTATTTT; V: TRBV5-1; J: TRBJ2-3; D: .; size: .
CDR3: CASSQGPGTYEQYF; DNA: TGCGCCAGCAGCCAGGGCCCCGGGACCTACGAGCAGTACTTC; V: TRBV4-1; J: TRBJ2-7; D: .; size: many
CDR3: CASSRLSGVGEAFF; DNA: TGTGCCAGCAGTAGGTTGTCGGGGGTTGGTGAAGCTTTCTTT; V: TRBV28; J: TRBJ1-1; D: .; size: few
CDR3: CASSLTGEPSNQPQYF; DNA: TGCGCCAGCAGCTTGACAGGCGAGCCTAGCAATCAGCCCCAGTATTTT; V: TRBV5-1; J: TRBJ2-3; D: .; size: once
CDR3: CSAPTSGIAKNIQYF; DNA: TGCAGTGCTCCGACTAGCGGGATAGCCAAAAACATTCAGTACTTC; V: TRBV20-1; J: TRBJ2-4; D: TRBD2; size: few
CDR3: CASSSPDRDQYEQYF; DNA: TGTGCCAGCAGCTCCCCGGACAGGGACCAATACGAGCAGTACTTC; V: TRBV7-6; J: TRBJ2-7; D: TRBD1; size: few
CDR3: CASSQDRAGGGYTF; DNA: TGTGCCAGCAGCCAAGACAGGGCAGGCGGTGGCTACACCTTC; V: TRBV4-2; J: TRBJ1-2; D: .; size: few
CDR3: CASSPPWGGGYNEQFF; DNA: TGTGCCAGCAGTCCACCTTGGGGCGGGGGGTACAATGAGCAGTTCTTC; V: TRBV28; J: TRBJ2-1; D: TRBD2; size: many